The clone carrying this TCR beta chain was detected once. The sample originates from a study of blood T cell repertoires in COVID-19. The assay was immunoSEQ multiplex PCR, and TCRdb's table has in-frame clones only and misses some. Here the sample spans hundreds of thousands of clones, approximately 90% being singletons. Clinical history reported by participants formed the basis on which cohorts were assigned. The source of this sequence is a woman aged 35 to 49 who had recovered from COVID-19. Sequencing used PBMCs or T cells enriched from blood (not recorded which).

The DNA for the CDR3 is TGTGCCAGCAGCCCACAGGGGGACACTGAAGCTTTCTTT. Its protein product is CASSPQGDTEAFF. This sequence joins TRBV28 and TRBJ1-1; the match to TRBD1 covers 8 bases. CDR1 is MDHEN, CDR2 SYDVKM, per germline. The V and J ends lost 6 bases and 3 bases, in that order; junction bases with no gene match: 3. The CDR3 totals 13 residues.